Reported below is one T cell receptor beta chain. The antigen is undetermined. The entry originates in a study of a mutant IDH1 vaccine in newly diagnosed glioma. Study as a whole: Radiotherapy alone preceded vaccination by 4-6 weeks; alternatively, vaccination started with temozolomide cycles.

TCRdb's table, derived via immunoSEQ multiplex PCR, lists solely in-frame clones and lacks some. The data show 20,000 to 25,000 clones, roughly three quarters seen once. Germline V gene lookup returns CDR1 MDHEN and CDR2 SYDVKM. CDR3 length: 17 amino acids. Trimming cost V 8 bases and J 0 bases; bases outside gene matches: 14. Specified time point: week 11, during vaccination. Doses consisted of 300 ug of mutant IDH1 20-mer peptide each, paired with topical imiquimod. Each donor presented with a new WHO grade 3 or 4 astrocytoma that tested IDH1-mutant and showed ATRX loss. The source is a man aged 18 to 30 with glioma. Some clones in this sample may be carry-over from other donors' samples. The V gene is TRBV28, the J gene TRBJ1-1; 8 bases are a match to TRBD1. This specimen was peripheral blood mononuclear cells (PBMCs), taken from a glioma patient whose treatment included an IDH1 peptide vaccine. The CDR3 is CASEGLNRGSMNTEAFF. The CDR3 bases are TGTGCCAGCGAGGGTCTAAACAGGGGGTCCATGAACACTGAAGCTTTCTTT. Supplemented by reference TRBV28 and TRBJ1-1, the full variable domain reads DVKVTQSSRYLVKRTGEKVFLECVQDMDHENMFWYRQDPGLGLRLIYFSYDVKMKEKGDIPEGYSVSREKKERFSLILESASTNQTSMYLCASEGLNRGSMNTEAFFGQGTRLTVV.